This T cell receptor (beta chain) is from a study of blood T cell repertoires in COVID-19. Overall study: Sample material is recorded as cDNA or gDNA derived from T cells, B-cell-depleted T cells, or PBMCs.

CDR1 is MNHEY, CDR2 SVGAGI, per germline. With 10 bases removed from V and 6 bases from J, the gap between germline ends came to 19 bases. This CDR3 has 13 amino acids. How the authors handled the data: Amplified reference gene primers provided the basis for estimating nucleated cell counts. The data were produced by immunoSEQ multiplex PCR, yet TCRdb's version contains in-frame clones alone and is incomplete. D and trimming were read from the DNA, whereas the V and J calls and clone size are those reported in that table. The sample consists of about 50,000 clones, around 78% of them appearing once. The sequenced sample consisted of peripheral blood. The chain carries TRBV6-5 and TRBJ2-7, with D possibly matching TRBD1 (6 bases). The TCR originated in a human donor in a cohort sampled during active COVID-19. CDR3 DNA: TGTGCCACCCCAAGCTGGGACACTCGCGAGCAGTACTTC. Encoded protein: CATPSWDTREQYF.